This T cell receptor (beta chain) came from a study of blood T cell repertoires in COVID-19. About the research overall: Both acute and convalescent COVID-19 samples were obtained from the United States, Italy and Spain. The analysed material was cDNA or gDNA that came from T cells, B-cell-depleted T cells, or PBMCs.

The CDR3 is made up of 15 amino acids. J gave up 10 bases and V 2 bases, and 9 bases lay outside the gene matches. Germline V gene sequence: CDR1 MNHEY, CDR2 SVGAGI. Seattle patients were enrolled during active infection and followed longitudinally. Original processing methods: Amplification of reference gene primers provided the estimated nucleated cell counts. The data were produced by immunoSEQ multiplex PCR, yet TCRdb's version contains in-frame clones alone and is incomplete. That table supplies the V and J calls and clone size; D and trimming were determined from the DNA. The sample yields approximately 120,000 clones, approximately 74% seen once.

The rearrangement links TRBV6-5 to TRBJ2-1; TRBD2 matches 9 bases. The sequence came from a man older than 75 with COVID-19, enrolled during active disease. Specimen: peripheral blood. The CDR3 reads CASSYMAGGPQEQFF. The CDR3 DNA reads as TGTGCCAGCAGTTACATGGCGGGAGGGCCACAAGAGCAGTTCTTC.